This T cell receptor beta chain was sequenced in a study of CD8+CD57+ T cells in acquired aplastic anemia. Study-wide background: CD4+ and CD8+ cells, once sorted, gave DNA averaging roughly 3.4 ug. General study findings and limits: Overlapping CD8+ CDR3 repertoires of patients and controls contained some 30 shared sequences.

Profiling that covered TCR beta VDJ and CDR3 relied on genomic DNA as its template. TCRdb re-called the reads with MiXCR, one entry per CDR3 protein. The sample contains around 130,000 distinct CDR3 sequences, roughly 55% of which appear only once. Whoever was chosen for sequencing had shown CD8+CD57+ cell expansion by flow cytometry. Regarding this clonotype: The antigen is unknown.

Trimming stripped 6 bases from V and 1 base from J, with 6 bases between. The V gene's germline CDR1 is KGHSH and CDR2 LQKENI. The CDR3 covers 12 residues. The material sequenced was sorted CD4+, CD8+, or CD8+CD57+ T cells (not recorded which) from PBMCs. The chain has TRBV18 and TRBJ1-1; D not certain. This sequence was found in a human donor with aplastic anemia. The CDR3 bases are TGTGCCAGCTCGCGTTCGAACACTGAAGCTTTCTTT. Its protein product is CASSRSNTEAFF.